This paragraph reports one T cell receptor (beta chain). This sample was included in a study of T-cell reconstitution after alpha-beta-depleted transplantation in children. This CDR3 has 14 amino acids. CDR1 is MGHRA, CDR2 YSYEKL, per germline. V was pared by 4 bases and J by 7 bases, with 6 bases of the junction left unmatched. It was with unique molecular identifiers that the TCRbeta library was prepared. TCRdb used MiXCR to reprocess the PCR reads, holding one entry per CDR3 protein. Among fewer than 400,000 distinct CDR3 sequences listed, over 20% were seen once. Here the sequenced sample was PBMCs, mostly from graft donor cells, taken 180 days after TCRalphabeta/CD19-depleted stem cell transplant. This TCR came from a male patient younger than 18 who had a stem cell transplant for acute lymphoblastic leukemia, so the T cells may come from the graft donor. V usage is TRBV4-1 and J usage is TRBJ1-5, with 8 bases matching TRBD1. CDR3: CASSPGQGTQPQHF. The CDR3 DNA follows: TGCGCCAGCAGCCCCGGACAGGGAACCCAGCCCCAGCATTTT.